The clone carrying this T cell receptor (beta chain) has just a few counts. This sample was included in a study of blood T cell repertoires in COVID-19. Clones were sequenced by immunoSEQ multiplex PCR, and TCRdb holds only the in-frame ones, with some missing. This table holds about 170,000 clones, roughly 90% found once. Sample: peripheral blood. The TCR comes from an older woman with COVID-19, enrolled during active disease.

CDR3 residues: CALQRDSGFSSPLHF. DNA of the CDR3: TGTGCCTTACAGCGTGACTCGGGGTTTAGTTCACCCCTCCACTTT. The V and J genes are TRBV30 and TRBJ1-6, with no clear D. The CDR3 runs to 15 residues. The germline V gene has CDR1 GTSNPN and CDR2 SVGIG (reference sequence). Trimming removed 7 bases from V and 9 bases from J, with 22 bases in between.